This T cell receptor (beta chain) was found in a study of blood T cell repertoires in COVID-19. Study details: Acute-phase and convalescent COVID-19 samples originated in the United States, Italy and Spain.

Trimming removed 6 bases from V and 5 bases from J; junction bases left unmatched: 12. CDR3 length equals 16 residues. In germline, CDR1 is SGHTA, CDR2 FQGNSA. This table comes from immunoSEQ multiplex PCR, and its TCRdb copy is limited to in-frame clones, with some not included. This sample has about 210,000 clones, with approximately 90% found just once. This chain links TRBV7-2 with TRBJ2-3; 9 bases are shared with TRBD2. This clonotype was obtained from a woman aged 40 to 49 with acute or convalescent COVID-19. Material for sequencing was peripheral blood. The CDR3 sequence is CASSYIAGAEEDTQYF. Here the CDR3 DNA reads TGTGCCAGCAGTTACATAGCGGGGGCCGAGGAAGATACGCAGTATTTT.